This T cell receptor beta chain emerged from a study of T cell responses to AZD1222 COVID-19 vaccine (dated by TCRdb to about 2021). Concerning the study at large: A total of approximately 240 trial participants underwent TCR sequencing, of whom 207 received two doses of AZD1222 and 26 received two doses of the MenACWY control vaccine. Trial participants were enrolled into age subgroups of 18-55, 56-69 and 70-plus years, which contained about 150, 28 and 57 TCR-sequenced participants, respectively. Findings and caveats that apply to the study as a whole: The whole spike protein was spanned by vaccine-associated CD4 TCRs, and dominant responses were seen in regions 160-218 and 743-854. Participants were mostly white British, with more females than males. The authors suggested clonal diversity may have been underestimated. Conclusions about previously exposed vaccinees were limited because only a handful of AZD1222 recipients were SARS-CoV-2 seropositive at baseline. After two AZD1222 doses, spike-specific TCR breadth and depth were significantly higher than at day 0 and than in MenACWY recipients. In the small 56-69-year group, the increase in depth fell short of significance, most likely because of low power. Because no day 14 peak-response samples were available, repertoires were characterized only after the peak T cell response. Reportedly, close to half of the unique spike-specific TCRs recognized epitopes lying outside the regions that are mutated in the B.1.351 and B.1.1.7 variants.

The intended sense of this specimen's time point label: about 28 days (+/-7) after the second vaccine dose. AZD1222 recipients whose second dose came at about 4 weeks and those whose second dose came at about 12 weeks were combined into one group, since spike-specific TCR depth and breadth did not differ between the two schedules. Vaccinee samples were obtained from the UK trials COV001 and COV002, which included a single-blind randomized controlled phase 2/3 trial of AZD1222 (ChAdOx1 nCoV-19) in healthy adults. Trial participant PBMC samples were collected at day 0 and day 28 after the second dose for TCRbeta chain sequencing. The CDR3 regions of human TCRbeta chains were analyzed by immunosequencing. Processing in the source paper ran as follows. Repertoire TCRs were matched against a reference library of SARS-CoV-2-specific TCRs generated with the MIRA antigen-specificity platform. Breadth was defined as the fraction of unique TCRs that were SARS-CoV-2-associated. Depth was defined as the fraction of total T cells that were SARS-CoV-2-associated. Each spike-specific TCR was assigned to its reactive spike region and to a CD4 or CD8 class using the MIRA data. Log10-transformed breadth and depth values were compared by one-way ANOVA with Sidak's multiple comparisons tests. The clones in this table, taken by TCRdb from immuneACCESS, are in-frame only. Not every clone is retained; where verified, under half of the shortfall comes from an unresolved V gene, and the cause of the rest is unknown. V, J and clone size are taken as reported in that table, and D and trimming were inferred from the DNA itself. The sample records over 100,000 clones, roughly 90% of which are singletons. The ten biggest clones cover 2% to 3% of the sample.

A word on this clone: Its specific antigen is unknown. Base qualities are not recorded, but no much larger clone differs from it by a single base.

CDR1 and CDR2, looked up from the germline V gene, are KGHSY and FQNENV. V gives up 1 base and J gives up 0 bases, and the segment between their germline ends measures 10 bases. The CDR3 spans 16 residues, from the cysteine through the phenylalanine. The retained sequence is limited to the CDR3, 48 bases, with the frame set at the first base. The chain is made from TRBV16 and TRBJ2-1, with no reliable assignment of the D segment. This specimen was peripheral blood, taken 28 days after the second AZD1222 dose. The receptor comes from an adult who received the AZD1222 COVID-19 vaccine. The CDR3 protein is CASSQLAESSYNEQFF. The bases are TGTGCCAGCAGCCAATTGGCGGAGAGCTCCTACAATGAGCAGTTCTTC.